The 3 T cell receptor beta chains reported below all come from one sample, sequenced in a study of technical replicates of blood from several donors. The table came from immunoSEQ multiplex PCR; TCRdb's copy has only in-frame clones and leaves some out. The data hold more than 65,000 clones, with less than 95% observed a single time. Sequenced input: T cells isolated from PBMCs. These receptors all stem from a human donor in good health.

The chain carries TRBV19 and TRBJ2-5; 8 nucleotides line up with TRBD2. Germline CDR1 is LNHDA and CDR2 is SQIVND (reference sequence). This CDR3 is built from 14 residues. The ends lost 4 bases at V and 5 bases at J; junction bases unmatched: 6. The CDR3 reads CASSTLAGPETQYF. As DNA, the CDR3 is TGTGCCAGTAGTACTTTAGCGGGGCCTGAGACCCAGTACTTC.

V usage is TRBV15 and J usage is TRBJ2-3; no definite D call. CDR1 and CDR2 from the germline V gene are LNHNV and YYDKDF (reference sequence). V was clipped by 4 bases and J by 8 bases, with 7 bases between them. The CDR3 has 11 amino acids. CDR3 amino acids: CATSTTGTQYF. The CDR3 nucleotides are TGTGCCACCAGCACTACTGGTACGCAGTATTTT.

The V and J genes are TRBV7-6 and TRBJ2-1, with TRBD2 matching over 8 bases. CDR3 size: 16 residues. V gave up 5 bases and J gave up 0 bases; unmatched junction bases: 6. Germline lookup yields CDR1 SGHVS and CDR2 FNYEAQ. The CDR3 DNA is TGTGCCAGCAGCGGGGTAGCGGGGAGCTCCTACAATGAGCAGTTCTTC. Translated: CASSGVAGSSYNEQFF.